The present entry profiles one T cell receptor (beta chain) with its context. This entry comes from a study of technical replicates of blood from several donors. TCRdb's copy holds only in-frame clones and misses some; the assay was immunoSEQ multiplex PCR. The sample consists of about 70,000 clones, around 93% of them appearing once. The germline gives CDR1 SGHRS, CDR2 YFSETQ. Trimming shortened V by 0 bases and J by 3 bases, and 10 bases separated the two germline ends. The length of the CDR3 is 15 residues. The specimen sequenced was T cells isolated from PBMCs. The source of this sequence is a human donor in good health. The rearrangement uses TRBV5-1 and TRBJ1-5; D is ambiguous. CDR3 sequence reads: CASSLDNRFNQPQHF. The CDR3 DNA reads TGCGCCAGCAGCTTGGATAACAGATTCAATCAGCCCCAGCATTTT.